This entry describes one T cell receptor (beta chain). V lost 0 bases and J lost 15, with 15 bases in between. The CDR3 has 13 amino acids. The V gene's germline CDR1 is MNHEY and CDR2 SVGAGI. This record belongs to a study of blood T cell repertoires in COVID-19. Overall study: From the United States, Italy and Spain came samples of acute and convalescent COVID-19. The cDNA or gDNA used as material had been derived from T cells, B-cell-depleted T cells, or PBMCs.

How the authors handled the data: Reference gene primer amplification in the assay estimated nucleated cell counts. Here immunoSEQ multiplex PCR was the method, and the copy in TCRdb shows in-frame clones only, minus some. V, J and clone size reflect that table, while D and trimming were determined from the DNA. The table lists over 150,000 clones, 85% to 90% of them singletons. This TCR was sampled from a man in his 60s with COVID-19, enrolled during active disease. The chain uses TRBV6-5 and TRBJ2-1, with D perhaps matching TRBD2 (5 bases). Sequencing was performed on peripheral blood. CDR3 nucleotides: TGTGCCAGCAGTTACTCTTTCTTAGGACTCCCGTTCTTC. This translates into CASSYSFLGLPFF.